These 5 T cell receptor beta chains share one sample of origin, sequenced in a study of long-term antiretroviral therapy in people with HIV. At the survey level, the v3.0 immunoSEQ assay was run. Sequencing was performed with immunoSEQ multiplex PCR; in TCRdb, only in-frame clones are kept and a portion is missing. The repertoire holds 25,000 to 30,000 clones, with 78% as singletons. The sample was unsorted PBMCs, taken 1.5 years before starting antiretroviral therapy. These receptors all come from a young man with HIV.

The J gene is TRBJ2-1, the V gene TRBV7-3; D gene uncertain. From germline, CDR1 is SGHTA and CDR2 FQGTGA. V shed 6 bases and J shed 4 bases, with 13 bases lying between them. The CDR3 extends over 14 amino acids. CDR3 bases: TGTGCCAGCAGACTAAGGGCAGAGTACAATGAGCAGTTCTTC. Protein: CASRLRAEYNEQFF.

This chain joins TRBV7-2 and TRBJ2-3; D tentatively fits TRBD1 or TRBD2 (5 bases each). Germline-derived CDR1 and CDR2 are SGHTA and FQGNSA. There are 16 residues in the CDR3. V shed 3 bases and J shed 3 bases, with 16 bases lying between them. The CDR3 loop is CASSFPGTQRTDTQYF. For the CDR3, the DNA is TGTGCCAGCAGCTTCCCCGGGACCCAAAGAACAGATACGCAGTATTTT. Variable domain in full (rest from reference TRBV7-2 and TRBJ2-3): GAGVSQSPSNKVTEKGKDVELRCDPISGHTALYWYRQSLGQGLEFLIYFQGNSAPDKSGLPSDRFSAERTGGSVSTLTIQRTQQEDSAVYLCASSFPGTQRTDTQYFGPGTRLTVL.

This clone came up a few times. The chain is built from TRBV19 and TRBJ2-2; D remains unclear. V lost 1 base and J lost 4, with 7 bases in between. CDR1 is LNHDA, CDR2 SQIVND, per germline (reference sequence). The CDR3 covers 14 residues. The CDR3 nucleotides read TGTGCCAGTAGTATAGGGAAAGGCACCGGGGAGCTGTTTTTT. Amino acids: CASSIGKGTGELFF.

V gene TRBV5-1 combines with J gene TRBJ2-7, with 8 bases lining up with TRBD1. CDR1 and CDR2 (germline): SGHRS, YFSETQ. The CDR3 spans 13 residues. Trimming at V came to 4 bases and at J to 2 bases, leaving 2 bases not matched to a gene. Here the CDR3 DNA reads TGCGCCAGCAGCCTGACAGGGGCCTACGAGCAGTACTTC. Translating gives CASSLTGAYEQYF.

This clone was found once. The chain joins TRBV7-2 to TRBJ2-3, with D unresolved. This CDR3 region has 15 residues. CDR1 SGHTA and CDR2 FQGNSA come from the germline V gene. The V end was cut by 5 bases, the J end by 6 bases, with 18 bases between. The CDR3 is CASSLTTSAKDTQYF. The CDR3 bases are TGTGCCAGCAGCCTCACTACCTCAGCGAAGGATACGCAGTATTTT.